The clone carrying this TCR beta chain was counted only a few times. This specimen comes from a study of blood T cell repertoires in COVID-19. About the research overall: Sites across the United States, Italy and Spain contributed samples from acute and convalescent COVID-19.

Per the study methods: Estimation of nucleated cell counts was performed using reference gene primer amplification. Assay used: immunoSEQ multiplex PCR; TCRdb lists only in-frame clones, some missing. V, J and clone size are those of that table, while D and trimming were read from the DNA. This sample has around 54,000 clones; around 80% occur once, and the top ten carry about 6.1%. There are 15 residues in the CDR3. The germline CDR1 and CDR2 sequences are MNHEY and SMNVEV (reference sequence). Trimming shortened V by 5 bases and J by 6 bases, and 14 bases separated the two germline ends. The chain couples TRBV27 to TRBJ1-6; no clear D gene. Sequenced material: PBMCs or T cells enriched from blood (not recorded which). This receptor was taken from a woman between 45 and 60 years old with acute COVID-19. The CDR3 sequence: CASSLVRGGNSPLHF. CDR3 bases: TGTGCCAGCAGTCTCGTTCGGGGAGGTAATTCACCCCTCCACTTT.